These 30 T cell receptor beta chains came from one sample sequenced in a study of blood T cells in healthy people across ages. The use of a sample-barcoded 5' primer and a J-beta primer mix characterized a second PCR of roughly 6 to 11 cycles. TCRdb reanalysed the 5' RACE reads using MiXCR and keeps one entry per CDR3 protein. Seen here are more than 700,000 distinct CDR3 sequences, around half observed once, and the top ten hold 15% to 20%. The specimen sequenced was blood. The receptor set was obtained from a man older than 75 in good health.

The rearrangement uses TRBV7-2 and TRBJ2-7; D may be TRBD1 or TRBD2 (5 bases each). Per the germline V gene, CDR1 is SGHTA and CDR2 is FQGNSA. Between the trimmed V and J ends, which lost 2 bases and 6 bases, there was a span of 17 bases. The CDR3 totals 15 residues. The CDR3 sequence is CASSLSQGVFREQYF. CDR3 sequence (DNA): TGTGCCAGCAGCTTATCGCAGGGAGTATTCCGCGAGCAGTACTTC.

This chain uses TRBV7-2 with TRBJ2-2; TRBD1 matches at 9 bases. This CDR3 spans 14 amino acids. The V gene end was trimmed by 10 bases and the J gene end by 5 bases; junction bases not matched to a gene: 8. Looked up from germline, CDR1 is SGHTA and CDR2 is FQGNSA. CDR3 DNA sequence: TGTGCCACGGGGACAGGGTTACGTACCGGGGAGCTGTTTTTT. Amino acids: CATGTGLRTGELFF.

This clonotype was detected only a few times. The rearrangement uses TRBV5-1 and TRBJ2-7, with D perhaps TRBD1 (5 bases). The CDR3 is 15 amino acids. The V and J ends lost 2 bases and 0 bases respectively, with 12 bases between them. Germline CDR1 SGHRS, CDR2 YFSETQ. The CDR3 nucleotides read TGCGCCAGCAGCTTCCAGGGTTCTAGCTCCTACGAGCAGTACTTC. Translating it yields CASSFQGSSSYEQYF.

The table lists this clonotype with a few counts. This chain joins TRBV18 and TRBJ1-1; TRBD1 agrees at 7 bases. The CDR3 totals 16 residues. Trimming cost V 1 base and J 7 bases; bases outside gene matches: 12. Germline V gives CDR1 KGHSH, CDR2 LQKENI. In nucleotides, the CDR3 is TGTGCCAGCTCACCACGGGCAGGGGGTACGCCTAATGAAGCTTTCTTT. It specifies CASSPRAGGTPNEAFF. Together with reference TRBV18 and TRBJ1-1, the CDR3 gives the full variable domain: NAGVMQNPRHLVRRRGQEARLRCSPMKGHSHVYWYRQLPEEGLKFMVYLQKENIIDESGMPKERFSAEFPKEGPSILRIQQVVRGDSAAYFCASSPRAGGTPNEAFFGQGTRLTVV.

A few counts support this clonotype. J is TRBJ2-2 and V is TRBV6-5, with D unclear. V lost 5 bases and J 8 bases, leaving 6 bases between the germline ends. Germline CDR1 reads MNHEY; CDR2 reads SVGAGI. This CDR3 has 11 amino acids. The CDR3 reads CASSREGELFF. CDR3 DNA: TGTGCCAGCAGTAGAGAGGGGGAGCTGTTTTTT.

V is TRBV7-2 and J is TRBJ1-4; TRBD1 matches at 7 bases. The germline V gene encodes CDR1 SGHTA and CDR2 FQGNSA. Trimming cost V 4 bases and J 8 bases; bases outside gene matches: 10. This CDR3 has 15 residues. The CDR3 bases are TGTGCCAGCAGCTGGATCCAGGGGGTGGGGGAAAAACTGTTTTTT. This translates into CASSWIQGVGEKLFF. The variable domain in full, completed from reference TRBV7-2 and TRBJ1-4, reads GAGVSQSPSNKVTEKGKDVELRCDPISGHTALYWYRQSLGQGLEFLIYFQGNSAPDKSGLPSDRFSAERTGGSVSTLTIQRTQQEDSAVYLCASSWIQGVGEKLFFGSGTQLSVL.

The chain carries TRBV2 and TRBJ2-7; no clear D gene. The CDR3 is 14 amino acids. V lost 7 bases, J lost 3 bases, and 16 bases lay in between. Germline CDR1 is SNHLY and CDR2 is FYNNEI. The CDR3 loop is CASNVGRTNYEQYF. The CDR3 coding sequence is TGTGCCAGCAATGTAGGCAGAACAAACTACGAGCAGTACTTC.

There are a few counts of this clonotype. The genes are TRBV29-1 and TRBJ2-5; D may be TRBD1 (5 bases). The CDR3 extends over 11 amino acids. V dropped 7 bases and J dropped 4 bases, with 10 bases sitting between them. Germline assignment: CDR1 SQVTM and CDR2 ANQGSEA. CDR3 residues: CSGERGETQYF. The CDR3 DNA is TGCAGCGGCGAAAGGGGAGAGACCCAGTACTTC.

Only a few counts were recorded for this clonotype. The rearrangement joins TRBV20-1 to TRBJ2-3; 11 bases are a match to TRBD2. The V gene end was trimmed by 0 bases and the J gene end by 0 bases; junction bases not matched to a gene: 5. The CDR3 is 17 amino acids. The germline V gene has CDR1 DFQATT and CDR2 SNEGSKA (reference sequence). The CDR3 coding sequence is TGCAGTGCTAGAGATCATTGGACTAGCGGGAGCACAGATACGCAGTATTTT. It codes for CSARDHWTSGSTDTQYF.

The chain uses TRBV5-6 and TRBJ2-6; D gene ambiguous. Trimming pared 0 bases from V and 0 bases from J, leaving 4 bases between. The CDR3 is 15 residues long. CDR1 is SGHDT and CDR2 is YYEEEE in the germline V gene. DNA for the CDR3: TGTGCCAGCAGCTTGGTCAGCTCTGGGGCCAACGTCCTGACTTTC. This sequence encodes CASSLVSSGANVLTF.

The chain links TRBV25-1 to TRBJ2-7, with 7 bases identical to TRBD2. The length of the CDR3 is 13 residues. Per germline, CDR1 MGHDK and CDR2 SYGVNS. V was pared by 3 bases and J by 7 bases, with 6 bases of the junction left unmatched. CDR3 in amino acids: CASSESGGNEQYF. DNA of the CDR3: TGTGCCAGCAGTGAGTCGGGAGGCAATGAGCAGTACTTC.

The gene calls are TRBV6-1 and TRBJ2-4, with TRBD2 as a possible D gene (7 bases). The J call may be mistaken, given a closer DNA end match to TRBJ2-7. This CDR3 region has 15 residues. Germline CDR1 MNHNS, CDR2 SASEGT. The CDR3, as DNA: TGTGCCAGCAGTGAAGCCGAGGGGGGGCACTACGAGCAGTACTTC. It is translated as CASSEAEGGHYEQYF.

J is TRBJ2-5 and V is TRBV4-2; tentatively, D is TRBD2 (5 bases). The V end lost 4 bases, the J end lost 1 base, and 19 bases lay between the germline ends. This CDR3 has 17 amino acids. Germline V gene sequence: CDR1 LGHNA, CDR2 YNFKEQ. CDR3 nucleotides: TGTGCCAGCAGCCCCCAAAATCCGTCGGGATTCCAAGAGACCCAGTACTTC. Residues: CASSPQNPSGFQETQYF.

The rearrangement joins TRBV7-7 to TRBJ2-3; 11 positions match TRBD1. CDR1 SSHAT and CDR2 FNYEAQ come from the germline V gene (reference sequence). V shed 1 base and J 6 bases; nucleotides not matched to a gene: 3. The CDR3 is 15 amino acids. CDR3: CASSLGTGGVDTQYF. The CDR3 nucleotides read TGTGCCAGCAGCTTAGGGACAGGGGGCGTGGATACGCAGTATTTT.

This chain connects TRBV21-1 to TRBJ2-7; the DNA was not used to check the table's D call, TRBD2. TRBV21-1 is a known pseudogene. This CDR3 is 17 amino acids long. DNA for the CDR3: TGTGCCAGCCCCGGCTGCACAGTACCGACTGGCGGATACGAGCAGTACTTC. Translated: CASPGCTVPTGGYEQYF.

This clonotype was counted ten times or more. The V gene is TRBV10-3, the J gene TRBJ2-7; 11 bases match TRBD2. The CDR3 has 20 residues. Germline loops: CDR1 ENHRY, CDR2 SYGVKD. The junction had 17 bases not matched to a gene; V was cut back by 2 bases and J by 2 bases. The CDR3 sequence is CAISEGFRSSGRAVPYEQYF. The CDR3 DNA sequence: TGTGCCATCAGTGAGGGGTTTAGGAGTAGCGGGAGGGCCGTGCCCTACGAGCAGTACTTC.

This sequence joins TRBV12-3 or TRBV12-4 and TRBJ2-1, with 16 bases that match TRBD2. With 5 bases clipped from V and 8 bases from J, the junction kept 9 bases outside the gene matches. This CDR3 region has 17 residues. CDR3 in amino acids: CASSLGLAGGVGDEQFF. The CDR3 coding sequence is TGTGCCAGCAGTCTGGGACTAGCGGGGGGGGTCGGGGATGAGCAGTTCTTC.

This clonotype was detected many times. The chain combines TRBV7-2 with TRBJ2-7; TRBD2 matches 8 bases. V shed 8 bases and J 3 bases; nucleotides not matched to a gene: 12. CDR3 size: 15 residues. The germline gives CDR1 SGHTA, CDR2 FQGNSA. CDR3 region: CASSPDISGNYEQYF. CDR3 DNA sequence: TGTGCCAGCTCCCCTGACATTAGCGGGAACTACGAGCAGTACTTC.

The V call is TRBV10-3, the J call TRBJ2-4; 7 positions agree with TRBD1. Germline-derived CDR1 and CDR2 are ENHRY and SYGVKD. Trimming removed 0 bases from V and 13 bases from J; junction bases left unmatched: 6. CDR3 length equals 13 residues. The CDR3: CAISESSQGEQYF. The CDR3 region has the DNA TGTGCCATCAGTGAGTCGTCCCAGGGGGAGCAGTACTTC.

The chain employs TRBV11-2 and TRBJ2-2; D is ambiguous. The CDR3 spans 16 residues. Trimming left V 4 bases short and J 3 bases short, with 15 bases between. The germline V gene encodes CDR1 SGHAT and CDR2 FQNNGV. The CDR3 DNA is TGTGCCAGCAGCTCCAGGCCGGAGTTATACACCGGGGAGCTGTTTTTT. Residues: CASSSRPELYTGELFF.

Only a few counts were recorded for this clonotype. The rearrangement uses TRBV24-1 and TRBJ2-5; TRBD2 aligns across 11 bases. The tail of the sequence fits TRBJ2-7 better, so the J call may be wrong. The germline gives CDR1 KGHDR, CDR2 SFDVKD. The CDR3 is 16 residues long. This chain's CDR3 is CATSDDKTSGINEQYF. The CDR3 bases are TGTGCCACCAGTGACGATAAGACTAGCGGGATCAACGAGCAGTACTTC.

The V gene is TRBV21-1, the J gene TRBJ2-1. TRBV21-1 is described as a pseudogene. The CDR3 runs 16 residues. The CDR3 sequence is CASSKEKSSSYNEQFF. As DNA, the CDR3 is TGTGCCAGCAGCAAAGAGAAATCTAGCTCCTACAATGAGCAGTTCTTC.

Only a few counts were recorded for this clonotype. The J gene is TRBJ2-1, the V gene TRBV4-3; the match to TRBD2 covers 7 bases. This CDR3 has 16 amino acids. Germline V gene data show CDR1 as LGHNA and CDR2 as YSLEER. The junction had 8 bases not matched to a gene; V was cut back by 0 bases and J by 6 bases. CDR3 amino acids: CASSQEGGDSVNEQFF. CDR3 sequence (DNA): TGCGCCAGCAGCCAAGAGGGGGGGGATTCCGTCAATGAGCAGTTCTTC.

In this sample, this clonotype turned up many times. V usage is TRBV5-1 and J usage is TRBJ2-3; D unclear. This CDR3 region has 11 residues. Germline V gives CDR1 SGHRS, CDR2 YFSETQ. V was clipped by 6 bases and J by 9 bases, with 11 bases between them. Here the CDR3 DNA reads TGCGCCAGCACCAGCCGTGGCACGCAGTATTTT. Its protein is CASTSRGTQYF.

The J gene is TRBJ2-1, the V gene TRBV12-3 or TRBV12-4; possibly TRBD1 for D (5 bases). The ends were cut back, 1 base at V and 6 bases at J, with 13 bases in the middle. The CDR3 has 15 residues. CDR3: CASSLGRAGFNEQFF. In DNA, the CDR3 is TGTGCCAGCAGTTTAGGCAGGGCCGGGTTCAATGAGCAGTTCTTC.

V gene TRBV12-3 or TRBV12-4 combines with J gene TRBJ1-6; the match to TRBD1 covers 7 bases. The CDR3 runs 15 residues. After removal of 4 bases from V and 10 bases from J, the junction contained 10 bases not matched to a gene. Written as DNA, the CDR3 is TGTGCCAGCAGTTCCACACCCGGGACAGAATCACCCCTCCACTTT. This codes for CASSSTPGTESPLHF.

The chain recombines TRBV29-1 with TRBJ2-5; 9 nucleotides agree with TRBD2. From germline, CDR1 is SQVTM and CDR2 ANQGSEA. The ends lost 4 bases at V and 11 bases at J; junction bases unmatched: 11. There are 13 residues in the CDR3. The CDR3 is CSVARREGNEQYF. CDR3 nucleotide sequence: TGCAGCGTTGCAAGGCGGGAGGGGAATGAGCAGTACTTC.

This chain joins TRBV29-1 and TRBJ2-1; 14 nucleotides agree with TRBD2. V shed 7 bases, J shed 9 bases, and the junction held 8 bases outside the gene matches. The CDR3 covers 14 residues. Germline CDR1 SQVTM, CDR2 ANQGSEA. The CDR3 DNA sequence: TGCAGCGCTGGGACTAGCGGGGGTGAGGCTGAGCAGTTCTTC. Its protein product is CSAGTSGGEAEQFF.

This clonotype was detected many times. The chain links TRBV27 to TRBJ1-1; the D gene is possibly TRBD1 (5 bases). The CDR3 sequence is 12 residues long. V gave up 11 bases and J gave up 3 bases, with 13 bases separating them. CDR1 MNHEY and CDR2 SMNVEV come from the germline V gene (reference sequence). The CDR3, as DNA: TGTGCCGCGAGGGGTTTGGACACTGAAGCTTTCTTT. This sequence encodes CAARGLDTEAFF.

The chain links TRBV14 to TRBJ2-1; D is unclear. V was clipped by 4 bases and J by 8 bases, with 6 bases between them. The CDR3 length is 11 residues. The germline gives CDR1 SGHDN, CDR2 FVKESK. CDR3 protein: CASSRHDEQFF. CDR3 bases: TGTGCCAGCAGCCGACACGATGAGCAGTTCTTC.